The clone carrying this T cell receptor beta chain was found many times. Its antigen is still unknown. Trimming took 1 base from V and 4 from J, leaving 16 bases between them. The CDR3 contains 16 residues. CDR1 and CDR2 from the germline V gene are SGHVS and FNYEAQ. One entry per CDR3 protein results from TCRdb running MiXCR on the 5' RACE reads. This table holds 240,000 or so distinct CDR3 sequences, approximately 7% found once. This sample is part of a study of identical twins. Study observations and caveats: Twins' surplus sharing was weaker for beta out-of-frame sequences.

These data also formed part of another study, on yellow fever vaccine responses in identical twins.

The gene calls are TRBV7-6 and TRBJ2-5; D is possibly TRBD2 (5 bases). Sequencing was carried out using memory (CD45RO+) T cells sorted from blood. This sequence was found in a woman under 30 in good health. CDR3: CASSLGGLSPRETQYF. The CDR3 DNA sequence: TGTGCCAGCAGCTTAGGAGGGTTGAGCCCCCGAGAGACCCAGTACTTC.